The sequence of this TCR beta chain was determined in a study of blood T cell repertoires in COVID-19. This clone was counted between two and nine times. As originally analysed: Estimation of nucleated cell counts relied on the amplification of reference gene primers. The data were produced by immunoSEQ multiplex PCR, yet TCRdb's version contains in-frame clones alone and is incomplete. That table supplies the V and J calls and clone size; D and trimming were determined from the DNA. The table shows more than 110,000 clones, with about 80% occurring only once. Trimming cost V 8 bases and J 4 bases, with 11 bases left between them. Germline V lookup: CDR1 MNHEY, CDR2 SVGAGI. This CDR3 region has 12 residues.

The receptor comes from a woman aged 55-69 years with acute or convalescent COVID-19. Specimen: peripheral blood. The rearrangement joins TRBV6-5 to TRBJ1-2; possible D gene TRBD1, 5 bases. The CDR3 DNA is TGTGCCAGCTCAGGGTACCTCTATGGCTACACCTTC. It codes for CASSGYLYGYTF.